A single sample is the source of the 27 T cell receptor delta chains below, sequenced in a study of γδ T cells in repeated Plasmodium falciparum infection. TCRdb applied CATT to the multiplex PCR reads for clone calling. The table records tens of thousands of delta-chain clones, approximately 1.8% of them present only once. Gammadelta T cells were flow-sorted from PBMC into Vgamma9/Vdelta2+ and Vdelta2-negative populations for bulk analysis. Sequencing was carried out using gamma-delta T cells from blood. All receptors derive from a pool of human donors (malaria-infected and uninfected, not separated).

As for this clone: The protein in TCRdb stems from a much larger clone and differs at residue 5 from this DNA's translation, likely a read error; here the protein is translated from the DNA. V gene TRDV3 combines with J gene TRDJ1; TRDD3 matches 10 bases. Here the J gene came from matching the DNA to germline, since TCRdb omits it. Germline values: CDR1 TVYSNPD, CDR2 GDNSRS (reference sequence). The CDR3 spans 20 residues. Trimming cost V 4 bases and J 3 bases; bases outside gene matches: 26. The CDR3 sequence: CASDRKPRIGGYRDADKLIF. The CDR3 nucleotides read TGTGCCTCCGACCGTAAACCCCGTATTGGGGGATACCGCGATGCCGATAAACTCATCTTT.

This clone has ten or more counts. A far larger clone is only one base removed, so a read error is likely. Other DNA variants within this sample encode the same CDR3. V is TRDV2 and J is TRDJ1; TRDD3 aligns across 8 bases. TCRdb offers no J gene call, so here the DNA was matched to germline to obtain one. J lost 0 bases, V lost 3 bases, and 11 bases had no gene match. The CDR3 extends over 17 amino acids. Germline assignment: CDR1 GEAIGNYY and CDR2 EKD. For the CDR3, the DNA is TGTGCCTGTGACCCCCTGGGGGACCTAGAGCACACCGATAAACTCATCTTT. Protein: CACDPLGDLEHTDKLIF.

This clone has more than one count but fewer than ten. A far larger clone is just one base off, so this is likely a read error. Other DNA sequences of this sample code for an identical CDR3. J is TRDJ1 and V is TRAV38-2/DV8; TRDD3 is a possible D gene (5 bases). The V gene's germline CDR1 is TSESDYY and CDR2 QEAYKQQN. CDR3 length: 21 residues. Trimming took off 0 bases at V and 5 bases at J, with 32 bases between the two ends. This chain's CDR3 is CAYRSALLLFALGDTQDKLIF. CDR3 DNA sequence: TGTGCTTATAGGAGCGCTCTCTTACTTTTCGCTCTGGGAGATACACAGGATAAACTCATCTTT.

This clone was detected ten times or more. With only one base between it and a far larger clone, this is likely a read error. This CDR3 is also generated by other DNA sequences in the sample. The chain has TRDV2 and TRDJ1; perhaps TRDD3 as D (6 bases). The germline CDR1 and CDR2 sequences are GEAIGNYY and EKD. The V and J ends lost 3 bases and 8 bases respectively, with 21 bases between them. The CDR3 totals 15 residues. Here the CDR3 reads CACDAVGDPGDKLIF. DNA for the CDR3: TGTGCCTGTGACGCAGTAGGGGATCCGGGCGACAAACTCATCTTT.

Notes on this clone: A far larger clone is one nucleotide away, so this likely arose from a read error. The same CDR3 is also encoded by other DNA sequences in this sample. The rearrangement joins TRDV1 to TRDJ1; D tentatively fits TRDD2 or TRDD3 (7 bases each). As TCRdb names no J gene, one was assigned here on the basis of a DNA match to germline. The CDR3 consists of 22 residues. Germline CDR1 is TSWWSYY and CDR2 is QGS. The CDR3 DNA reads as TGCGCTCTTGGGGCCCTCGGAGGCTTCCTAACGTGGGGGAAGCCTTACACCGATAAACTCATCTTT. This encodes CALGALGGFLTWGKPYTDKLIF.

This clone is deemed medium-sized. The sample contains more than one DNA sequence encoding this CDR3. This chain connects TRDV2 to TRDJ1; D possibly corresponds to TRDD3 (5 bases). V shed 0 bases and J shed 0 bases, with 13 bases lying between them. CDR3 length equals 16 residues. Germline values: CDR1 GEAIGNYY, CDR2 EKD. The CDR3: CACDTVGGGYTDKLIF. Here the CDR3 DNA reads TGTGCCTGTGACACCGTCGGGGGGGGTTACACCGATAAACTCATCTTT.

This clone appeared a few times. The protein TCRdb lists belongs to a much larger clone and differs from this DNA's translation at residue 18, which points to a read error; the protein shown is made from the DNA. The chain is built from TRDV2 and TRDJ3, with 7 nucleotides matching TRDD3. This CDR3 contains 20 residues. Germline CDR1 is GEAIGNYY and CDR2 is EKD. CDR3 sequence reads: CACDLTGDARSSWDTRQVFF. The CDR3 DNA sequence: TGTGCCTGTGACCTTACTGGGGATGCCCGGAGCTCCTGGGACACCCGACAGGTGTTTTTC.

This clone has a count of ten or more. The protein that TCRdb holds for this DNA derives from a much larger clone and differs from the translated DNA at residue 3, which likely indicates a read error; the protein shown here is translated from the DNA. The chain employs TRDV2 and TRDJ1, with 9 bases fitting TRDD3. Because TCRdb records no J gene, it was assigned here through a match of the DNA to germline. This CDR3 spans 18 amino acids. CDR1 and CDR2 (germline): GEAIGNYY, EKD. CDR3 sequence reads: CASDTGSLLGEHPDKLIF. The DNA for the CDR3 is TGTGCCAGTGACACCGGTTCCTTACTGGGGGAGCACCCCGATAAACTCATCTTT.

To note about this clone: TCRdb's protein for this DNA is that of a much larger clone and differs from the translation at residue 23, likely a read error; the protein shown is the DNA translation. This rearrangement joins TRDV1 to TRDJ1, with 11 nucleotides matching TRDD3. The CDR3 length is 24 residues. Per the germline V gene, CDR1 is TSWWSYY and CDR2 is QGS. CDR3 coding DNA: TGTGCTCTTGGGGAACTTAATTTGGAAATTACTTCATACTGGGGGATATTCTACACCGATAAACTCACCTTT. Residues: CALGELNLEITSYWGIFYTDKLTF.

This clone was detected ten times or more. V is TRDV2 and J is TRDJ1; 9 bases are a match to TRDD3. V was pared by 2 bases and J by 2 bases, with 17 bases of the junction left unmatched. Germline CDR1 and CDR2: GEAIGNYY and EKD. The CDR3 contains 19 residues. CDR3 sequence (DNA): TGTGCCTGTGACAGCATGCGGGGATACGCGAGAGAGGGAACCGATAAACTCATCTTT. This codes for CACDSMRGYAREGTDKLIF.

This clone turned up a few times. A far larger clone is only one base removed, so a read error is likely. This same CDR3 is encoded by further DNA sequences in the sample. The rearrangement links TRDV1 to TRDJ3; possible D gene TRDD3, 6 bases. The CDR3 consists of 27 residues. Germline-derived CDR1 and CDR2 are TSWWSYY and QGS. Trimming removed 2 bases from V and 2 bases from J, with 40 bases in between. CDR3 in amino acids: CALGETGPKLTSHRGIRGPWDTRQMFF. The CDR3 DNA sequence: TGTGCTCTTGGGGAAACTGGGCCCAAACTCACATCCCATCGGGGAATACGCGGTCCCTGGGACACCCGACAGATGTTTTTC.

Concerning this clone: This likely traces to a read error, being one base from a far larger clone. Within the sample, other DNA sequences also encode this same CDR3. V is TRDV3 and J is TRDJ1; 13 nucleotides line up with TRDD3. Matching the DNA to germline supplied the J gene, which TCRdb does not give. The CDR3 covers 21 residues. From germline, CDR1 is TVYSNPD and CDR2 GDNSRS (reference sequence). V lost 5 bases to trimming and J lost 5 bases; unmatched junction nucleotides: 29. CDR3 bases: TGTGCCACCTACCTTCCCTCTCTCTACTGGGGGATACGCGGTTTTTTTGATAAACTCATCTTT. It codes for CATYLPSLYWGIRGFFDKLIF.

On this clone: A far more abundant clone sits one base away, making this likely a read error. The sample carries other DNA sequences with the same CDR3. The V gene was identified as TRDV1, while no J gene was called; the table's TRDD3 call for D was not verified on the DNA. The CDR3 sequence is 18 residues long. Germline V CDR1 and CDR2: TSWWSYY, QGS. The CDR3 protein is CALGELLWGIRSKLELIF. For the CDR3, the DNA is TGTGCTCTTGGGGAACTTCTCTGGGGGATACGAAGCAAGTTGGAACTCATCTTC.

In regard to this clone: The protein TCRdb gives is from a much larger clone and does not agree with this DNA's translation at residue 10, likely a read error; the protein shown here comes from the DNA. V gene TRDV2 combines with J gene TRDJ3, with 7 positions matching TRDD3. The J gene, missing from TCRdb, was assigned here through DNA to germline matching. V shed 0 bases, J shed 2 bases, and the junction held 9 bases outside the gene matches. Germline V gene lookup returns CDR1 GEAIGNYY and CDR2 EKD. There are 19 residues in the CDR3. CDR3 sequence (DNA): TGTGCCTGTGACACCGGGTGTCTGGGGGGTCCCTGGGACACCCGACAGATGTTTTTC. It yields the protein CACDTGCLGGPWDTRQMFF.

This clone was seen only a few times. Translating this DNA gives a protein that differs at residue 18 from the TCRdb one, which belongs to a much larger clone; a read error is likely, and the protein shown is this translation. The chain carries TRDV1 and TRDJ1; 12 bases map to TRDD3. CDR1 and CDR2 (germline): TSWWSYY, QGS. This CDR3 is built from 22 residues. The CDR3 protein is CALGEPIPTIFLGDTWTEKLIF. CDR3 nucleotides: TGTGCTCTTGGGGAACCCATTCCTACGATATTTCTGGGGGATACGTGGACCGAGAAACTCATCTTT.

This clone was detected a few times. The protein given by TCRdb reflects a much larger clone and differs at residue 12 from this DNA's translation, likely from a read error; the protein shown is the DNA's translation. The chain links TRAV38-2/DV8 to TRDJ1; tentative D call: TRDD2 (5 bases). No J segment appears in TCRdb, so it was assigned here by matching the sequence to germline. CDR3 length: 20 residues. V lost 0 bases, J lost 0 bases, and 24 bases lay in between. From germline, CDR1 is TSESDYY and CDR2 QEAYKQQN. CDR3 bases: TGTGCTTATAGGAGCGCGTTCCCTACCAACGGTTCGGACTACACCGATAAACTCATCTTT. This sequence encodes CAYRSAFPTNGSDYTDKLIF.

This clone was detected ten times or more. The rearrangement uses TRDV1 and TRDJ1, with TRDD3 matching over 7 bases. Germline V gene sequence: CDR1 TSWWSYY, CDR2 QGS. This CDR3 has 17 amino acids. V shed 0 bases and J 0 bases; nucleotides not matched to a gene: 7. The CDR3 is CALGELGDSKNTDKLIF. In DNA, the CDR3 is TGTGCTCTTGGGGAACTAGGGGATAGTAAGAACACCGATAAACTCATCTTT.

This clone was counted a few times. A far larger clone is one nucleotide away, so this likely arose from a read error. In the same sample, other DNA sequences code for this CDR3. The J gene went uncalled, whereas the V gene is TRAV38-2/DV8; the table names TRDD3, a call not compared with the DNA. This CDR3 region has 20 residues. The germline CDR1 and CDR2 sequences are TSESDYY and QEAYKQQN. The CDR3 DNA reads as TGTGCTTATAGGGGGCCTTCCTTCGTACTGGGGTCTTCGTACACCGATAAACTCATCTTC. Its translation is CAYRGPSFVLGSSYTDKLIF.

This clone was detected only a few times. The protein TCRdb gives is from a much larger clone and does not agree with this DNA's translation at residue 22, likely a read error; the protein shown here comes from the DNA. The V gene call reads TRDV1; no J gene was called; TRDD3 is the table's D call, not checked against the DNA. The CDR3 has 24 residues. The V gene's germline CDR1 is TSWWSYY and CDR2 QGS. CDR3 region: CALGDRHANVRNYRGILRADKHIF. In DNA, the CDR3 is TGTGCTCTTGGGGACCGACACGCTAATGTTCGAAATTACCGGGGGATATTGCGCGCCGATAAACACATCTTT.

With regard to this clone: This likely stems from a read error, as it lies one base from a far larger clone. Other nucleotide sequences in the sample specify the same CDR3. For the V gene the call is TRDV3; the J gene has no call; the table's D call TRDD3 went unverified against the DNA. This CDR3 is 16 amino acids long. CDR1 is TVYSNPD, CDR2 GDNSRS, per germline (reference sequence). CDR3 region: CAFSPGGYLDGDKLIF. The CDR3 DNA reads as TGTGCCTTTAGCCCTGGGGGATACCTTGATGGCGATAAGCTCATCTTT.

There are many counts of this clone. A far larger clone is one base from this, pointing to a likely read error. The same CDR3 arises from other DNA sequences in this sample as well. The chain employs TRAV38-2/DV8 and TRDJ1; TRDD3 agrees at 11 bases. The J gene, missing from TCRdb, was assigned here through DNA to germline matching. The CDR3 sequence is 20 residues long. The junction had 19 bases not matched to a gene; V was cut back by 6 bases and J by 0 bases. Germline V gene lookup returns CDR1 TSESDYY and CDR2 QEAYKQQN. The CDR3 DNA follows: TGTGCTTATATAGTCCTGACCGATGGGGGATACGGGCCGTACACCGATAAACTCATCTTT. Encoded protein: CAYIVLTDGGYGPYTDKLIF.

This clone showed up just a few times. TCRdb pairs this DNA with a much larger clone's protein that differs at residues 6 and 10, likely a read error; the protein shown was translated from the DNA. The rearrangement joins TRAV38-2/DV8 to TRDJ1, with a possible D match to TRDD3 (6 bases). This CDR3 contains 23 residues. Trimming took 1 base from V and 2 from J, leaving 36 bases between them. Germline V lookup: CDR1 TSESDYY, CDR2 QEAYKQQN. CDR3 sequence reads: CAYRSCNKFLGIHLTLYTDKLIF. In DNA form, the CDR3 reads TGTGCTTATAGGAGCTGCAATAAGTTCTTGGGGATTCACTTAACCTTGTATACCGATAAACTCATCTTT.

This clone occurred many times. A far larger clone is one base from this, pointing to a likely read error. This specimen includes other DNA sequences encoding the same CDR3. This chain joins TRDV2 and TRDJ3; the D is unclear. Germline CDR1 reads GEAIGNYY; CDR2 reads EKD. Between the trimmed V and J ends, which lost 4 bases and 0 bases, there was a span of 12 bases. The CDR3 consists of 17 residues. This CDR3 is CACDTLDGSWDTRQMFF. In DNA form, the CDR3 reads TGTGCCTGTGATACCTTAGACGGCTCCTGGGACACCCGACAGATGTTTTTC.

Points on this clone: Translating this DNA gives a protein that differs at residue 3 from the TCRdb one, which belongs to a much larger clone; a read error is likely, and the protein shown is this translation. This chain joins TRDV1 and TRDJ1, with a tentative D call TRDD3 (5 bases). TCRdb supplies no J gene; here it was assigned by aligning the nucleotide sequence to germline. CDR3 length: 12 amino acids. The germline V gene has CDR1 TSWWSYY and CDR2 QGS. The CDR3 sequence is CARGEPRGELIF. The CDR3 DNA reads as TGTGCTCGTGGGGAACCCCGAGGCGAACTCATCTTT.

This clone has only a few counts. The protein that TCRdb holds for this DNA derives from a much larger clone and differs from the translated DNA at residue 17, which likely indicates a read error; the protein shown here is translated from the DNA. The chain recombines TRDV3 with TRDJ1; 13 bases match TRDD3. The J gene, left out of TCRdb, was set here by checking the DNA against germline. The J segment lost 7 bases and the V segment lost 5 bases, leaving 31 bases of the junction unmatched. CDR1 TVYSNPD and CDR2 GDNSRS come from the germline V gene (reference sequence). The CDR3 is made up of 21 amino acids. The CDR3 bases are TGTGCCACCTACCTTCCTTCTCTCTACTGGGGGATACGCGGTTTTTTTGGTAAACTCATCTTT. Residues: CATYLPSLYWGIRGFFGKLIF.

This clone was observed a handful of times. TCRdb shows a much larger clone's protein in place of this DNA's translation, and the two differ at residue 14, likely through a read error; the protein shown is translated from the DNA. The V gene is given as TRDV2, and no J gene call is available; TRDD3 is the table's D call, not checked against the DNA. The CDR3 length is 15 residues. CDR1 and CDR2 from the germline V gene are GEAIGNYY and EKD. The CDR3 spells CACDSVGGIRDKLTF. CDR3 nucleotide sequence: TGTGCCTGTGATTCTGTCGGGGGGATACGCGATAAACTCACCTTT.

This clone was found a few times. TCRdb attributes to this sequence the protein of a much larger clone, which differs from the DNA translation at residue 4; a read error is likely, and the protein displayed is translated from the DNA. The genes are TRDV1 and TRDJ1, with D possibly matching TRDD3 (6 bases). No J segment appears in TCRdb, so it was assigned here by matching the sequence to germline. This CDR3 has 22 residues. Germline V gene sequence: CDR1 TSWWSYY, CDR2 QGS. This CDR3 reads CALEEALDLYWAPPRGTDKLIF. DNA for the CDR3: TGTGCTCTTGAGGAAGCCCTGGATTTGTACTGGGCCCCACCACGGGGTACCGATAAACTCATCTTT.